What follows is one T cell receptor beta chain and its context. Its antigen is as yet unknown. TCRdb keeps only in-frame clones here, not all; method: immunoSEQ multiplex PCR. The profile covers more than 110,000 clones, with about 92% appearing a single time and about 9.1% taken by the ten largest. The source of the sample is a study of T cell responses to AZD1222 COVID-19 vaccine. Study background: Doses given second, at about 4 or about 12 weeks, were pooled.

Overall study findings and caveats: Clonal diversity was possibly underestimated, and the donors were mostly white British, with more females. It was only after the peak T cell response that any repertoires were sampled. Unmutated regions of variants are reportedly targeted by nearly half of spike-specific TCRs.

This CDR3 has 15 amino acids. The V end lost 1 base, the J end lost 0 bases, and 10 bases lay between the germline ends. CDR1 MGHRA and CDR2 YSYEKL come from the germline V gene. The TCR comes from an adult in good health. Sample: peripheral blood, taken on day 0 of AZD1222 vaccination. The rearrangement joins TRBV4-1 to TRBJ2-7; possible D gene TRBD1, 5 bases. The CDR3 is CASSQGAGPSYEQYF. The CDR3 bases are TGCGCCAGCAGCCAAGGGGCAGGGCCCTCCTACGAGCAGTACTTC.